One sample yielded the 6 T cell receptor beta chains listed below, sequenced in a study of T cell responses to AZD1222 COVID-19 vaccine (dated by TCRdb to 2020 to 2023). The time point label for this specimen denotes: baseline before first vaccination. Receptors were amplified or captured by the immunoSEQ multiplex PCR assay. TCRdb limited this immuneACCESS table to in-frame rearrangements with V and J called. A share of clones is missing; checked studies link under half to unresolved V genes, and the rest is unexplained. Within this sample are about 120,000 clones, with approximately 83% of them counted one time only. About 8.5% of the sample rests with the top ten. The input for sequencing was peripheral blood, taken on day 0 of AZD1222 vaccination. These receptors came from an adult in good health.

In this sample, this clone turned up once. The chain recombines TRBV19 with TRBJ2-6; D gene ambiguous. The CDR3 has 16 residues. V gave up 4 bases and J gave up 0 bases, with 10 bases separating them. Per the germline V gene, CDR1 is LNHDA and CDR2 is SQIVND (reference sequence). CDR3 in amino acids: CASSTFQLSGANVLTF. For the CDR3, the DNA is TGTGCCAGTAGTACCTTCCAGCTCTCTGGGGCCAACGTCCTGACTTTC. The full variable domain, with the rest looked up from reference TRBV19 and TRBJ2-6, is DGGITQSPKYLFRKEGQNVTLSCEQNLNHDAMYWYRQDPGQGLRLIYYSQIVNDFQKGDIAEGYSVSREKKESFPLTVTSAQKNPTAFYLCASSTFQLSGANVLTFGAGSRLTVL.

V and J are TRBV6-5 and TRBJ2-7; D remains ambiguous. Per the germline V gene, CDR1 is MNHEY and CDR2 is SVGAGI. V lost 5 bases and J lost 4, with 6 bases in between. The CDR3 is 11 amino acids. The CDR3 protein is CASSHTYEQYF. CDR3 sequence (DNA): TGTGCCAGCAGTCATACATACGAGCAGTACTTC.

The chain joins TRBV11-3 to TRBJ2-1; 8 nucleotides align to TRBD2. Germline assignment: CDR1 SGHNT and CDR2 YENEEA. CDR3 length equals 16 residues. The ends lost 0 bases at V and 7 bases at J; junction bases unmatched: 8. The CDR3 DNA follows: TGTGCCAGCAGCTTAGAGGTTAGCGGGGCCTTGAATGAGCAGTTCTTC. This encodes CASSLEVSGALNEQFF.

The CDR3 region has the DNA TGCAGCGCCAGATTGACAGGGGGCTATGGCTACACCTTC. This gives the protein CSARLTGGYGYTF. The chain carries TRBV29-1 and TRBJ1-2; 9 nucleotides agree with TRBD1. Germline V lookup: CDR1 SQVTM, CDR2 ANQGSEA. Germline trimming cut 7 bases from V and 4 bases from J; bases unmatched to any gene: 7. The CDR3 has 13 amino acids.

This clone was recorded a few times. The V gene is TRBV7-6, the J gene TRBJ2-7, with 9 positions matching TRBD2. V shed 2 bases, J shed 0 bases, and the junction held 8 bases outside the gene matches. CDR3 size: 17 residues. Germline V gene sequence: CDR1 SGHVS, CDR2 FNYEAQ. This chain's CDR3 is CASSLLPSGADSYEQYF. The DNA of the CDR3 is TGTGCCAGCAGCTTACTTCCTAGCGGGGCTGACTCCTACGAGCAGTACTTC.

The CDR3 loop reads CASSPQPGPQPQHF. The CDR3 nucleotides are TGTGCCAGTAGTCCCCAGCCAGGGCCTCAGCCCCAGCATTTT. The V call is TRBV19, the J call TRBJ1-5, with D maybe TRBD1 (5 bases). In germline, CDR1 is LNHDA, CDR2 SQIVND (reference sequence). V lost 5 bases to trimming and J lost 6 bases, with 14 bases between them. The CDR3 spans 14 residues.